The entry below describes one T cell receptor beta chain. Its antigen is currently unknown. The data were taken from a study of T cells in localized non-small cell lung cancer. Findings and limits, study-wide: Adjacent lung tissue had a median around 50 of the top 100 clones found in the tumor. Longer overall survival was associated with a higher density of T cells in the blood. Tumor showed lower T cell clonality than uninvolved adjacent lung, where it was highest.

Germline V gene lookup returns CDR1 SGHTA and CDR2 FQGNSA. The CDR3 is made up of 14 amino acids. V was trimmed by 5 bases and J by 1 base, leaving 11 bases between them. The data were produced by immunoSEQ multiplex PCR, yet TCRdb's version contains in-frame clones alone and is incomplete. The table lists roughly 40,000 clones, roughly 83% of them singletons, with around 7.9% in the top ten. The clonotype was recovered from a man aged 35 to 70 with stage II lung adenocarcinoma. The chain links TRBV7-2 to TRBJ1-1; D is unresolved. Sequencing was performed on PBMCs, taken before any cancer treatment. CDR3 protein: CASSLRLGNTEAFF. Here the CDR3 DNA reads TGTGCCAGCAGCCTACGGCTGGGGAACACTGAAGCTTTCTTT.